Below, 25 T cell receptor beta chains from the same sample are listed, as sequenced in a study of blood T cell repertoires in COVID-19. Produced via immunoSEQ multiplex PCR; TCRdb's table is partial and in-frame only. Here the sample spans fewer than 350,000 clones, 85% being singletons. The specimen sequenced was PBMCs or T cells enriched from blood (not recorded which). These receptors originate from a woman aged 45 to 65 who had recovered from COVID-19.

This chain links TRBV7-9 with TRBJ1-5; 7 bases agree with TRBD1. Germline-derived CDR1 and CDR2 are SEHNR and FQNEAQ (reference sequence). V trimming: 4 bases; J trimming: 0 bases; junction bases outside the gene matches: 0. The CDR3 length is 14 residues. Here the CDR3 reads CASSWDSSNQPQHF. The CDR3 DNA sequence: TGTGCCAGCAGCTGGGACAGTAGCAATCAGCCCCAGCATTTT.

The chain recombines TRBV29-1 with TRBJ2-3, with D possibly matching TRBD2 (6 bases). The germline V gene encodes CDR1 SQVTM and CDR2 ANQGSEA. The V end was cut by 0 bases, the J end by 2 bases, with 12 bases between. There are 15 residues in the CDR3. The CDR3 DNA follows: TGCAGCGTTGAAGATCTAATAGCGGTCACAGATACGCAGTATTTT. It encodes CSVEDLIAVTDTQYF.

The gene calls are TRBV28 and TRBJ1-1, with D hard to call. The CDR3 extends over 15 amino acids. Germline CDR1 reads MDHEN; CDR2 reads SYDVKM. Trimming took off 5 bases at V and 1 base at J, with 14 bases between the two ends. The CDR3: CASSRPQAGNTEAFF. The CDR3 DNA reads TGTGCCAGCAGTCGCCCTCAGGCGGGGAACACTGAAGCTTTCTTT.

The CDR3 protein is CAISARAGGQDGYTF. DNA of the CDR3: TGTGCCATCAGTGCCCGCGCGGGGGGTCAAGATGGCTACACCTTC. The chain uses TRBV10-3 and TRBJ1-2; TRBD1 might be the D (5 bases). The CDR3 totals 15 residues. CDR1 ENHRY and CDR2 SYGVKD come from the germline V gene. V shed 4 bases and J shed 6 bases, with 18 bases lying between them.

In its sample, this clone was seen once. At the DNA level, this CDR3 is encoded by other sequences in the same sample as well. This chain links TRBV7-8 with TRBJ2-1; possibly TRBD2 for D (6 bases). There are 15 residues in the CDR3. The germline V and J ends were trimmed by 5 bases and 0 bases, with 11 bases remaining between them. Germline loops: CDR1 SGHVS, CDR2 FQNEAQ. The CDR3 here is CASSRSGTSYNEQFF. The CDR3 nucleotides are TGTGCCAGCAGCCGTAGCGGAACCTCCTACAATGAGCAGTTCTTC.

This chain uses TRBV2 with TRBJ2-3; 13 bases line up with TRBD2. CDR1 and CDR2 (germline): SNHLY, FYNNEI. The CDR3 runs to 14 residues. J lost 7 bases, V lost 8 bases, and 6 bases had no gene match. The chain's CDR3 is CASSLAGGPNTQYF. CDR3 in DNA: TGTGCCAGCTCACTAGCGGGAGGGCCCAATACGCAGTATTTT.

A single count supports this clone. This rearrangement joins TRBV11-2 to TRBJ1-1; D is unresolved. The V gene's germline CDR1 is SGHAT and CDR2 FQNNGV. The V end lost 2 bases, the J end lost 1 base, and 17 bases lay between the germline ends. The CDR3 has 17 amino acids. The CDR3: CASSLSVAVAGNTEAFF. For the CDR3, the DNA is TGTGCCAGCAGCTTATCGGTAGCGGTCGCGGGGAACACTGAAGCTTTCTTT.

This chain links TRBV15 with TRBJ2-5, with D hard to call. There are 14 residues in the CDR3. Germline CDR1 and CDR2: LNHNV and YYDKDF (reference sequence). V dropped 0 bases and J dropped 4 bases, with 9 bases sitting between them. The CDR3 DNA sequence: TGTGCCACCAGCAGAGATGGTCTGCGAGAGACCCAGTACTTC. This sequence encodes CATSRDGLRETQYF.

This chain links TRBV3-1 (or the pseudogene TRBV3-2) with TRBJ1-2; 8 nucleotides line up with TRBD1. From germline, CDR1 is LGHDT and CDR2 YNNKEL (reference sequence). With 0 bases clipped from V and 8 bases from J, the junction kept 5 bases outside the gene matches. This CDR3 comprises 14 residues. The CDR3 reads CASSQDRRTGGYTF. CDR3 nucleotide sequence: TGTGCCAGCAGCCAAGACAGGCGGACAGGGGGCTACACCTTC.

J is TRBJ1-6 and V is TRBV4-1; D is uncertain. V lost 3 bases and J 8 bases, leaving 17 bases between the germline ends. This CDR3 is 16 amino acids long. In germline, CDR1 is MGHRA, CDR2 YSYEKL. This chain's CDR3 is CASSQGPRGADSPLHF. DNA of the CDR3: TGCGCCAGCAGCCAGGGCCCGCGGGGTGCCGATTCACCCCTCCACTTT.

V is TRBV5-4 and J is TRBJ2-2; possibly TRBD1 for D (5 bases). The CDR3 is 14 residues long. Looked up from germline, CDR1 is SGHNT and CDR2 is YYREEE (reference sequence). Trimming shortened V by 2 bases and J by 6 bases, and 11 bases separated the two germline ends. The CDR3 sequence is CASSFIQGSGELFF. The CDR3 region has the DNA TGTGCCAGCAGCTTTATTCAGGGTTCCGGGGAGCTGTTTTTT.

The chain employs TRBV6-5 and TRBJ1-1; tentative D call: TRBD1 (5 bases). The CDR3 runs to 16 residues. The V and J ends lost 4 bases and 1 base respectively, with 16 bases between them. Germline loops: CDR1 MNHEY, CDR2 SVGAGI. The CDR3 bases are TGTGCCAGCAGTTCCGGTCGGGGGAGAAAGAACACTGAAGCTTTCTTT. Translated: CASSSGRGRKNTEAFF.

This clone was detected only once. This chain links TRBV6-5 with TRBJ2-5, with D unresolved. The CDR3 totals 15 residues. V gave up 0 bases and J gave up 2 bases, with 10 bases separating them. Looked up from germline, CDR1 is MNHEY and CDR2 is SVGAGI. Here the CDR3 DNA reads TGTGCCAGCAGTTACTCGGCCGGCGGACAAGAGACCCAGTACTTC. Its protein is CASSYSAGGQETQYF.

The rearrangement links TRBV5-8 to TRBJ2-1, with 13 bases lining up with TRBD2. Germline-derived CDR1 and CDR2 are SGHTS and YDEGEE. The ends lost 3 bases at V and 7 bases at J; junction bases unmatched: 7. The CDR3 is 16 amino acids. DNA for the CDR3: TGTGCCAGCAGCTCAACGGGACTAGCGGGGATTAATGAGCAGTTCTTC. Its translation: CASSSTGLAGINEQFF.

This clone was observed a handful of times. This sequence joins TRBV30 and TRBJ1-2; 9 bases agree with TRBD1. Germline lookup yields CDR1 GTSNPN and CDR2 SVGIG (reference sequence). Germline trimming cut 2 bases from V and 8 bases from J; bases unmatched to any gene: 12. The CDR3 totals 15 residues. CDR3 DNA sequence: TGTGCCTGGAGTCTAGGACAGGGGTGGTTCGGGGGCTACACCTTC. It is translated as CAWSLGQGWFGGYTF.

CDR3 residues: CATSRDLADNEQFF. The CDR3 DNA sequence: TGTGCCACCAGCAGAGATCTAGCGGACAATGAGCAGTTCTTC. The V and J genes are TRBV15 and TRBJ2-1; 7 bases fit TRBD2. After removal of 0 bases from V and 5 bases from J, the junction contained 1 base not matched to a gene. Germline assignment: CDR1 LNHNV and CDR2 YYDKDF (reference sequence). This CDR3 has 14 residues.

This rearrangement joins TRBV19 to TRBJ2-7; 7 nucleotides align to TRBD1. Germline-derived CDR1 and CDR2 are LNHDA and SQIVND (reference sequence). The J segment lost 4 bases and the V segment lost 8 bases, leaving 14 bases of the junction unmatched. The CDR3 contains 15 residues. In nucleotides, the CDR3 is TGTGCCAGTGCTACAGACAGGGAGAGAGGATACGAGCAGTACTTC. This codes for CASATDRERGYEQYF.

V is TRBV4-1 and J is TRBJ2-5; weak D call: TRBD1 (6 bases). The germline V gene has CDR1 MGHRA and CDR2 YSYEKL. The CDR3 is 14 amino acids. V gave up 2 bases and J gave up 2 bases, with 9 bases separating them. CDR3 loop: CASSQMDSQETQYF. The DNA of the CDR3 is TGCGCCAGCAGCCAAATGGACAGTCAAGAGACCCAGTACTTC.

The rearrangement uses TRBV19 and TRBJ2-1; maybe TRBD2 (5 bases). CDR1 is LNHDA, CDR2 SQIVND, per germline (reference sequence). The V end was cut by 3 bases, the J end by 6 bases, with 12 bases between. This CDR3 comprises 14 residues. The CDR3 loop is CASSIPTRGNEQFF. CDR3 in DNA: TGTGCCAGTAGTATCCCCACTAGAGGCAATGAGCAGTTCTTC.

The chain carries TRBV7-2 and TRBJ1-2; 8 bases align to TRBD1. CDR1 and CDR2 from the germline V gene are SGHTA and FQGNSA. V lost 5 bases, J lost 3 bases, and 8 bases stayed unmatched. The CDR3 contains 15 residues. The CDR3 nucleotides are TGTGCCAGCAGCCTTACTGCAGGGGGCCACTATGGCTACACCTTC. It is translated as CASSLTAGGHYGYTF.

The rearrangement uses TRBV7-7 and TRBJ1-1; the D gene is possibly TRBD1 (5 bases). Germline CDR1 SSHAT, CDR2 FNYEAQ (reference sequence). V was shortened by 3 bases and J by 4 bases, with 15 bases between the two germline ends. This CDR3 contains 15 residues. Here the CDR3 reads CASSLERVGGTEAFF. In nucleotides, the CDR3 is TGTGCCAGCAGCTTGGAAAGAGTGGGGGGCACTGAAGCTTTCTTT. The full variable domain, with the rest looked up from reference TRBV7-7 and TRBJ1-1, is GAGVSQSPRYKVTKRGQDVTLRCDPISSHATLYWYQQALGQGPEFLTYFNYEAQPDKSGLPSDRFSAERPEGSISTLTIQRTEQRDSAMYRCASSLERVGGTEAFFGQGTRLTVV.

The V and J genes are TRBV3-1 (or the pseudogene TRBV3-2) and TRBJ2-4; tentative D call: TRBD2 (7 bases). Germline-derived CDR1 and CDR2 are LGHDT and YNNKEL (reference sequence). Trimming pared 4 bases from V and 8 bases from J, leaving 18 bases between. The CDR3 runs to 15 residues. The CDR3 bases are TGTGCCAGCAGCCCTCGGACGGGGGGCCTGGACATTCAGTACTTC. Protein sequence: CASSPRTGGLDIQYF.

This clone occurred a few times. In DNA form, the CDR3 reads TGTGCCAGCACTACAGGAGAAACACCCCTCCACTTT. Protein product: CASTTGETPLHF. The chain has TRBV2 and TRBJ1-6, with D possibly being TRBD1 (5 bases). This CDR3 has 12 residues. V gave up 7 bases and J gave up 11 bases, with 12 bases separating them. The V gene's germline CDR1 is SNHLY and CDR2 FYNNEI.

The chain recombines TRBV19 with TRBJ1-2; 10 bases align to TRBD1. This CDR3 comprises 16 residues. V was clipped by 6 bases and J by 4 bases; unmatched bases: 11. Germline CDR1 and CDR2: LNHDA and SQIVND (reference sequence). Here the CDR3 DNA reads TGTGCCAGTAGAACATCCGGGACAGGGGTTAGCTATGGCTACACCTTC. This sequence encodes CASRTSGTGVSYGYTF.

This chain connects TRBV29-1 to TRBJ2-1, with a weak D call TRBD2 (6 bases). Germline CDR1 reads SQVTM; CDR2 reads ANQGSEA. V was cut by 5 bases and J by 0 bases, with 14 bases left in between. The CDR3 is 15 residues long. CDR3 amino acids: CSVTGGRFSYNEQFF. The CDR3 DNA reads TGCAGCGTTACTGGAGGGAGGTTCTCCTACAATGAGCAGTTCTTC.